The T cell receptor (beta chain) under discussion was sequenced for a study of CD8 T cells in Susac syndrome. The RNA, 0.5 to 1 ug, was put through reverse transcription using random hexamers. TCRdb re-derived calls from the immunoSEQ multiplex PCR reads in MiXCR, one entry per CDR3 protein. The sample holds approximately 200,000 distinct CDR3 sequences, 85% to 95% seen once. The origin of this receptor is a human donor with multiple sclerosis. Sequencing input: CD4+ T cells from PBMCs.

The CDR3 bases are TGTGCCAGCAGTGGGGGACAGGGTCCCTATGGCTACACCTTC. Its translation is CASSGGQGPYGYTF. The J gene is TRBJ1-2, the V gene TRBV9; 9 bases agree with TRBD1. Germline V gene lookup returns CDR1 SGDLS and CDR2 YYNGEE. Unmatched junction bases numbered 6, after V lost 5 bases and J lost 4 bases. This CDR3 is 14 amino acids long.